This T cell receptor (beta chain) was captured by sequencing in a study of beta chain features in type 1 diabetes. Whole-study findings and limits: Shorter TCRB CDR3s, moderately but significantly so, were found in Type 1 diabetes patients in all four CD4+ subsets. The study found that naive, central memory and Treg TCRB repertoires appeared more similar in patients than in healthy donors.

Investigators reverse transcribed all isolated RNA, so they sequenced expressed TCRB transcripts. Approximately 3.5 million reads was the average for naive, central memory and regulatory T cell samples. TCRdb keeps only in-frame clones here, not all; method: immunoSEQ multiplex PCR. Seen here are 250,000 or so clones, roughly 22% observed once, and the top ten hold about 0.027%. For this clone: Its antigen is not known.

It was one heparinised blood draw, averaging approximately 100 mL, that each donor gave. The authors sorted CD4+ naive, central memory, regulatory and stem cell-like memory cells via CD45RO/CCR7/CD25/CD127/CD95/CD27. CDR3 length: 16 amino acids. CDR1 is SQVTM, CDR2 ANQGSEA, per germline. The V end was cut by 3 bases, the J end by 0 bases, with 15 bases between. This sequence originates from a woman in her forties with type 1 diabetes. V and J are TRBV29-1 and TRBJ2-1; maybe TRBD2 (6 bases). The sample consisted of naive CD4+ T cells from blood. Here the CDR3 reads CSVDATTRSSYNEQFF. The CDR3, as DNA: TGCAGCGTTGACGCCACGACTAGGAGCTCCTACAATGAGCAGTTCTTC.